This entry features one T cell receptor beta chain sequence. Its antigen remains unidentified. One end of the junction is discordant with germline, which a read error may explain. The entry originates in a study of cytomegalovirus exposure and HLA in healthy donors. Study background: A data release that came early held around 85 million unique TCRs from HLA-typed donors.

The PCR made use of 60 Vbeta and 13 Jbeta primers. Generated by immunoSEQ multiplex PCR, the TCRdb table keeps only in-frame clones and is missing some. The table has about 130,000 clones, 84% seen once. CDR1 is SEHNR and CDR2 is FQNEAQ in the germline V gene (reference sequence). This CDR3 has 13 amino acids. Points from the study as a whole: High sensitivity and specificity were reportedly achieved when the classifier diagnosed cytomegalovirus status.

Input material: PBMCs. The clonotype originates from a man aged 45-65 years in good health and CMV-seronegative. The rearrangement links TRBV7-9 to TRBJ1-1; D is undetermined. In DNA, the CDR3 is TGTGCCAGCAGCCAAGGTAGGAACAGTGAAGCTTTCTTT. Its protein product is CASSQGRNSEAFF. The whole variable domain, filled in from reference TRBV7-9 and TRBJ1-1, reads DTGVSQNPRHKITKRGQNVTFRCDPISEHNRLYWYRQTLGQGPEFLTYFQNEAQLEKSRLLSDRFSAERPKGSFSTLEIQRTEQGDSAMYLCASSQGRNSEAFFGQGTRLTVV.